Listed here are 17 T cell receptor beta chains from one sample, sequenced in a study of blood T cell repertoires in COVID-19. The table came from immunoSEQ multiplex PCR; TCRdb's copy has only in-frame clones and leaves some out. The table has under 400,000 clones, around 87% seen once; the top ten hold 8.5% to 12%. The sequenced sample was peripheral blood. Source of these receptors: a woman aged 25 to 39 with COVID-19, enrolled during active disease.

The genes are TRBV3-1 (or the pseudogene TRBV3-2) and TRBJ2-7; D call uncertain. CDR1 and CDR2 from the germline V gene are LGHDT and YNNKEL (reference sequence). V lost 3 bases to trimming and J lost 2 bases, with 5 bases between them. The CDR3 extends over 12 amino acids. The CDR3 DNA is TGTGCCAGCAGCCACTATCCCTACGAGCAGTACTTC. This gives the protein CASSHYPYEQYF.

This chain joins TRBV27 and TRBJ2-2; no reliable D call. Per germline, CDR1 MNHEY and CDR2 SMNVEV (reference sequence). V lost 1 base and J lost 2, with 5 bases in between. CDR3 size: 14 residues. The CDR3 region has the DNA TGTGCCAGCAGTTTATTGGGCAACACCGGGGAGCTGTTTTTT. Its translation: CASSLLGNTGELFF.

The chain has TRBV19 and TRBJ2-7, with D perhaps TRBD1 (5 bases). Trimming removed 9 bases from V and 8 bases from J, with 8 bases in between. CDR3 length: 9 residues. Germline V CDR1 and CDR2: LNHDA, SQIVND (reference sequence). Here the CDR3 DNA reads TGTGCCAGGCGGACAAAGCAGTACTTC. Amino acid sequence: CARRTKQYF.

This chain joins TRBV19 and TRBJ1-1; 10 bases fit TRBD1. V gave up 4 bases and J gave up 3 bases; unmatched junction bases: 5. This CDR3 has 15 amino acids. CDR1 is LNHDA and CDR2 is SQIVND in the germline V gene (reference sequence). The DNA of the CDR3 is TGTGCCAGTAGTAGAGACAGGGGGCAGTACACTGAAGCTTTCTTT. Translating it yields CASSRDRGQYTEAFF. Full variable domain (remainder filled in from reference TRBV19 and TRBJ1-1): DGGITQSPKYLFRKEGQNVTLSCEQNLNHDAMYWYRQDPGQGLRLIYYSQIVNDFQKGDIAEGYSVSREKKESFPLTVTSAQKNPTAFYLCASSRDRGQYTEAFFGQGTRLTVV.

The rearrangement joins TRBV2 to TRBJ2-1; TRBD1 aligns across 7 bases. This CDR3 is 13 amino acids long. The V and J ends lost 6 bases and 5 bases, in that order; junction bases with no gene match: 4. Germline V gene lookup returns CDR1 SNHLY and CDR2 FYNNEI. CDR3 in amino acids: CASRTGLHNEQFF. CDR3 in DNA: TGTGCCAGCAGGACAGGGTTGCACAATGAGCAGTTCTTC.

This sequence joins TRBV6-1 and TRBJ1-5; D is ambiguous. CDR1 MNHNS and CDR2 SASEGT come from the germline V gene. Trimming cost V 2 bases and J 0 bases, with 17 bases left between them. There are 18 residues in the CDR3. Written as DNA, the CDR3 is TGTGCCAGCAGTGAATCTAGGCAGAGTCTCCCTAGCAATCAGCCCCAGCATTTT. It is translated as CASSESRQSLPSNQPQHF.

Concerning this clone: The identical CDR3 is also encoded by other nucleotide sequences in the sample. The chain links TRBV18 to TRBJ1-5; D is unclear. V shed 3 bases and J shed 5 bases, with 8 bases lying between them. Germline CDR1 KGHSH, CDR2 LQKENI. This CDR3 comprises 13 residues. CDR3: CASSPSGDQPQHF. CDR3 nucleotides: TGTGCCAGCTCACCCTCGGGAGATCAGCCCCAGCATTTT.

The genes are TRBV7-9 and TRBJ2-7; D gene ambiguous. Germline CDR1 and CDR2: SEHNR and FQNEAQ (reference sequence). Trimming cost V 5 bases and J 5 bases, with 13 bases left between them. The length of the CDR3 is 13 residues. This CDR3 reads CASSPPLAHEQYF. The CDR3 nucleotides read TGTGCCAGCAGCCCTCCCTTAGCCCACGAGCAGTACTTC.

In DNA form, the CDR3 reads TGTGCCAGCAGGCAAGAGAGCGGGACTGGGTCCGATGAGCAGTTCTTC. It translates to CASRQESGTGSDEQFF. The chain combines TRBV7-9 with TRBJ2-1, with TRBD2 matching 7 bases. V was clipped by 6 bases and J by 8 bases; unmatched bases: 16. CDR1 SEHNR and CDR2 FQNEAQ come from the germline V gene (reference sequence). The length of the CDR3 is 16 residues.

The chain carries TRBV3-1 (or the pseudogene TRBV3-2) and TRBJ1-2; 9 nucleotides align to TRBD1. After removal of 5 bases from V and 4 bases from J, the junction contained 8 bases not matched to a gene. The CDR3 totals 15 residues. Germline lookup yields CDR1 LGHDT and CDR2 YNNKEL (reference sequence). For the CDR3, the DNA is TGTGCCAGCAGCGGGGGGGGACAGGGCTCCTATGGCTACACCTTC. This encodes CASSGGGQGSYGYTF.

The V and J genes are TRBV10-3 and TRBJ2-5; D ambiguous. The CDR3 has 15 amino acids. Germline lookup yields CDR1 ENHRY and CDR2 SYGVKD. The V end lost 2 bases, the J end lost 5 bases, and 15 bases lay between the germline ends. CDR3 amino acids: CAISEGGSSIETQYF. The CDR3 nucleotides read TGTGCCATCAGTGAGGGCGGTTCGAGCATTGAGACCCAGTACTTC.

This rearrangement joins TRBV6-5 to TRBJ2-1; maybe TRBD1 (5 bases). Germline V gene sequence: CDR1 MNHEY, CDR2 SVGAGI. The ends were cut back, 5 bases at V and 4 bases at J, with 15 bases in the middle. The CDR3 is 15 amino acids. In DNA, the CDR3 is TGTGCCAGCAGTAGAGGACAAGGCCTATACAATGAGCAGTTCTTC. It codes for CASSRGQGLYNEQFF.

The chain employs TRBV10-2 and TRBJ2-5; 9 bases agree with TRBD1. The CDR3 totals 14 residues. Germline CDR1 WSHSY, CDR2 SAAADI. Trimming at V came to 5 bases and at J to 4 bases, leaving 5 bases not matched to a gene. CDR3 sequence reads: CASSWDREGETQYF. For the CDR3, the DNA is TGCGCCAGCAGTTGGGACAGGGAGGGAGAGACCCAGTACTTC.

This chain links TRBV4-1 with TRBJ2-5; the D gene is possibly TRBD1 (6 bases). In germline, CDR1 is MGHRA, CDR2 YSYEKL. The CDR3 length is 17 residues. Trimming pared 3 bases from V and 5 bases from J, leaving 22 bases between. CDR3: CASSHGLSGELGETQYF. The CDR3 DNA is TGCGCCAGCAGCCATGGACTCTCAGGGGAGCTGGGGGAGACCCAGTACTTC.

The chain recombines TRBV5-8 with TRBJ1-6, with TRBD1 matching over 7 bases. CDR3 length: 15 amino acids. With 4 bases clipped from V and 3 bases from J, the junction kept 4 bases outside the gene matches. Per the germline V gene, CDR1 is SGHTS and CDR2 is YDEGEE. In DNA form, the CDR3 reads TGTGCCAGCAGCCGACAGGGTCGCTATAATTCACCCCTCCACTTT. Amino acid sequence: CASSRQGRYNSPLHF.

In nucleotides, the CDR3 is TGTGCCAGCACCCGACAGGGAAGGCACGAGCAGTACTTC. The encoded protein is CASTRQGRHEQYF. This chain joins TRBV25-1 and TRBJ2-7; 7 bases agree with TRBD1. CDR1 MGHDK and CDR2 SYGVNS come from the germline V gene. V lost 7 bases, J lost 5 bases, and 8 bases stayed unmatched. This CDR3 is built from 13 residues.

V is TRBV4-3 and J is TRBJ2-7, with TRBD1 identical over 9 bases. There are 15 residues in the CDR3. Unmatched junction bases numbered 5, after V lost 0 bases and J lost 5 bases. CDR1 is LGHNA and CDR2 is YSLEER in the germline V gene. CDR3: CASSQDETGGNEQYF. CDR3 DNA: TGCGCCAGCAGCCAAGATGAGACAGGGGGAAACGAGCAGTACTTC.